Included here is one T cell receptor beta chain sequence, with context. Its target is not known. The CDR3 consists of 19 residues. Germline V gives CDR1 SGHNT, CDR2 YENEEA. V was shortened by 7 bases and J by 0 bases, with 22 bases between the two germline ends. Here immunoSEQ multiplex PCR was the method, and the copy in TCRdb shows in-frame clones only, minus some. The table has some 68,000 clones, 80% to 85% seen once. The record originates from a study of vaccination effects on CD4 cells after COVID-19. Whole-study context: Sampling occurred a median 72 days post second dose, range 14 to 241.

ViraFEST expansion of antigen-specific CD4+ T cells with viral peptide pools preceded sequencing. Following an approximately ten-day culture, CD4+ T cells were purified. Vaccination of participants consisted of two doses of either the BNT162b2 or mRNA-1273 vaccine. This sequence originates from a human donor who received a COVID-19 vaccine. The sequences come from CD4+ T cells from PBMCs cultured with HCoV-229E spike peptides, collected after COVID-19 vaccination. This chain links TRBV11-3 with TRBJ2-6, with D tentatively TRBD1 (6 bases). Here the CDR3 reads CASTPPRGRGSSGANVLTF. For the CDR3, the DNA is TGTGCCAGCACCCCCCCACGGGGCAGGGGAAGCTCTGGGGCCAACGTCCTGACTTTC.